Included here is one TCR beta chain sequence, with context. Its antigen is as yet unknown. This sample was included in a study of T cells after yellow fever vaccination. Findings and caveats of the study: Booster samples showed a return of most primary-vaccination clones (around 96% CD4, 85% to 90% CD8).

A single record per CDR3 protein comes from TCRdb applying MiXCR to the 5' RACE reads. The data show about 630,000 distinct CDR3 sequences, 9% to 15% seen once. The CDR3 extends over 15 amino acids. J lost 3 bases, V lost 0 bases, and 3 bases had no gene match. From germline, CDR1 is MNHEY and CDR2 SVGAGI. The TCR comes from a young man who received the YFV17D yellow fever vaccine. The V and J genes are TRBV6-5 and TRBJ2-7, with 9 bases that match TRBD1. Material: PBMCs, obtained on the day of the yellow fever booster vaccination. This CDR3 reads CASSYSDRGGYEQYF. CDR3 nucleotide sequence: TGTGCCAGCAGTTACTCGGACAGGGGAGGCTACGAGCAGTACTTC.